This T cell receptor beta chain was profiled in a study of cytotoxic CD8 clonotypes in ibrutinib-treated CLL. Profiled with immunoSEQ multiplex PCR; TCRdb holds only in-frame clones, not every one. The table shows around 140,000 clones, with around three quarters occurring only once. This CDR3 comprises 17 residues. The source of this sequence is a human donor with chronic lymphocytic leukemia. V usage is TRBV21-1 and J usage is TRBJ2-4. TRBV21-1 constitutes a pseudogene. The sequencing here drew on PBMCs, taken after 12 months of ibrutinib treatment. CDR3: CASSQPGGHFDKNIQYF. DNA of the CDR3: TGTGCCAGCAGCCAGCCCGGGGGACACTTTGACAAAAACATTCAGTACTTC.